The sequence of this T cell receptor beta chain was determined in a study of shared clonotypes between healthy human individuals. Study-wide findings and caveats: The represented genetic and exposure-history diversity was limited by the small number of donors. Clonotype sharing across donors was expected to vary with sequencing depth.

Turning to this clone: Antigen specificity is unknown.

The sequencing of unsorted PBMC DNA took place on ten immunoSEQ deep assay plates. The repertoire was sequenced with immunoSEQ multiplex PCR; TCRdb's copy has only in-frame clones and lacks some. The table records around 450,000 clones, 70% to 80% of them present only once. CDR3 length: 16 amino acids. The V gene's germline CDR1 is SGHAT and CDR2 FQNNGV. The V end lost 1 base, the J end lost 0 bases, and 10 bases lay between the germline ends. The sample consisted of PBMCs. This TCR was recovered from a woman in her thirties or forties in good health. Some clones in this sample may be carry-over from other donors' samples. The chain is built from TRBV11-2 and TRBJ2-1; D gene ambiguous. CDR3 nucleotide sequence: TGTGCCAGCAGCTTAGGAGAGATTAGCTCCTACAATGAGCAGTTCTTC. Its translation: CASSLGEISSYNEQFF.